This TCR beta chain emerged from a study of CD8 T cells in ankylosing spondylitis. Whole-study findings and limits: Disease-linked clones were reportedly significantly enriched in matched ankylosing spondylitis synovial fluid. Within peripheral blood, clones linked to disease were CD8+ and relatively rare. Made up of under 10 highly homologous variants, a TCR beta motif appeared characteristic of ankylosing spondylitis blood. Past studies reported some motif variants in reactive arthritis synovial fluid and blood.

This CDR3 is 15 amino acids long. V gave up 2 bases and J gave up 5 bases, with 14 bases separating them. From germline, CDR1 is SGHTA and CDR2 FQGNSA. Quantitative 5'-RACE with molecular barcodes was used to make the TCR beta libraries. MiXCR, applied by TCRdb to the 5' RACE reads, yields one record per CDR3 protein. The table shows under 450,000 distinct CDR3 sequences, with 15% to 20% occurring only once. This clonotype was recorded many times. The antigen is unknown. The sequenced material came from blood, either unsorted or a sorted T cell fraction (not recorded which). This receptor was identified in a male donor with ankylosing spondylitis. The chain combines TRBV7-2 with TRBJ2-3, with D maybe TRBD2 (7 bases). The CDR3 reads CASSLRAGEGDTQYF. CDR3 nucleotides: TGTGCCAGCAGCTTAAGGGCAGGGGAGGGAGATACGCAGTATTTT.